The 17 T cell receptor beta chains below come from one sample, sequenced in a study of T cell responses to AZD1222 COVID-19 vaccine. Libraries were prepared by immunoSEQ multiplex PCR; TCRdb keeps only in-frame clonotypes and omits some of them. The sample contains under 200,000 clones, approximately 90% of which appear only once. The starting material was peripheral blood, obtained 28 days after the second AZD1222 dose. These TCRs come from an adult who received the AZD1222 COVID-19 vaccine.

The chain employs TRBV28 and TRBJ2-1, with D uncertain. The ends were cut back, 9 bases at V and 0 bases at J, with 9 bases in the middle. CDR3 length equals 13 residues. Germline V gene sequence: CDR1 MDHEN, CDR2 SYDVKM. CDR3 nucleotides: TGTGCCAGTACCCGTATCTCCTACAATGAGCAGTTCTTC. Translating gives CASTRISYNEQFF.

The chain uses TRBV28 and TRBJ2-1; D unresolved. V lost 1 base to trimming and J lost 4 bases, with 5 bases between them. Germline V gives CDR1 MDHEN, CDR2 SYDVKM. The CDR3 is 13 amino acids. The CDR3 sequence: CASSLFGYNEQFF. CDR3 sequence (DNA): TGTGCCAGCAGTTTATTCGGGTACAATGAGCAGTTCTTC.

This chain joins TRBV7-2 and TRBJ2-4, with a possible D match to TRBD2 (5 bases). The germline gives CDR1 SGHTA, CDR2 FQGNSA. This CDR3 contains 15 residues. V lost 4 bases and J 6 bases, leaving 16 bases between the germline ends. CDR3 sequence reads: CASSSGGLRINIQYF. The CDR3 DNA reads as TGTGCCAGCAGCTCCGGTGGACTTAGAATAAACATTCAGTACTTC.

The chain links TRBV27 to TRBJ2-4, with 7 bases fitting TRBD1. Germline values: CDR1 MNHEY, CDR2 SMNVEV (reference sequence). V dropped 10 bases and J dropped 4; count of bases not matched to a gene: 7. The CDR3 sequence is 13 residues long. CDR3 nucleotide sequence: TGTGCCACCTGGGACAGCCGAAAAAACATTCAGTACTTC. Translating it yields CATWDSRKNIQYF.

This rearrangement joins TRBV15 to TRBJ2-7; D is perhaps TRBD1 or TRBD2 (5 bases each). V lost 0 bases to trimming and J lost 5 bases, with 11 bases between them. The CDR3 spans 14 residues. In germline, CDR1 is LNHNV, CDR2 YYDKDF (reference sequence). CDR3 loop: CATSRDPGRDEQYF. CDR3 nucleotides: TGTGCCACCAGCAGAGATCCAGGGCGGGACGAGCAGTACTTC.

The CDR3 sequence: CASSLAIRTVSYEQYF. The CDR3 bases are TGCGCCAGCAGCTTGGCAATCCGGACAGTTTCCTACGAGCAGTACTTC. The chain combines TRBV5-1 with TRBJ2-7; D perhaps matches TRBD1 (6 bases). The CDR3 consists of 16 residues. The V end was cut by 0 bases, the J end by 1 base, with 14 bases between. The germline CDR1 and CDR2 sequences are SGHRS and YFSETQ.

The chain couples TRBV7-8 to TRBJ2-3; D assignment may be TRBD1 or TRBD2 (5 bases each). This CDR3 has 14 amino acids. Trimming left V 5 bases short and J 0 bases short, with 9 bases between. CDR1 and CDR2 (germline): SGHVS, FQNEAQ. The CDR3 here is CASSAWDSTDTQYF. In DNA form, the CDR3 reads TGTGCCAGCAGCGCCTGGGACAGCACAGATACGCAGTATTTT.

V and J are TRBV10-3 and TRBJ2-7; 11 nucleotides agree with TRBD2. V dropped 2 bases and J dropped 5; count of bases not matched to a gene: 8. The germline CDR1 and CDR2 sequences are ENHRY and SYGVKD. The CDR3 length is 16 residues. The DNA of the CDR3 is TGTGCCATCAGTGAGCCAGGACTAGCGGGTGGCAACGAGCAGTACTTC. This sequence encodes CAISEPGLAGGNEQYF.

CDR3 nucleotide sequence: TGTGCCAGCTCTGGACTAGTAAAAGAGACCCAGTACTTC. Encoded protein: CASSGLVKETQYF. The chain recombines TRBV28 with TRBJ2-5, with 7 bases identical to TRBD2. Germline V gene lookup returns CDR1 MDHEN and CDR2 SYDVKM. V was clipped by 8 bases and J by 3 bases; unmatched bases: 6. This CDR3 comprises 13 residues.

The rearrangement uses TRBV5-4 and TRBJ1-2; TRBD1 is a possible D gene (5 bases). The CDR3 is made up of 14 amino acids. From germline, CDR1 is SGHNT and CDR2 YYREEE (reference sequence). The ends were cut back, 0 bases at V and 8 bases at J, with 14 bases in the middle. The CDR3 is CASSLGAREEGYTF. The CDR3 DNA sequence: TGTGCCAGCAGCTTGGGGGCCAGGGAGGAAGGCTACACCTTC.

The CDR3 sequence is CASRYTGTSGRADNEQFF. Here the CDR3 DNA reads TGTGCCAGCAGATATACCGGGACTAGCGGGAGGGCCGACAATGAGCAGTTCTTC. The chain recombines TRBV27 with TRBJ2-1; the match to TRBD2 covers 16 bases. The CDR3 totals 18 residues. Per germline, CDR1 MNHEY and CDR2 SMNVEV (reference sequence). V shed 6 bases, J shed 5 bases, and the junction held 10 bases outside the gene matches.

V usage is TRBV4-3 and J usage is TRBJ1-6; D not resolved. V was pared by 0 bases and J by 8 bases, with 8 bases between. Germline loops: CDR1 LGHNA, CDR2 YSLEER. This CDR3 spans 14 amino acids. The CDR3 loop is CASSQDGRDSPLHF. CDR3 DNA: TGCGCCAGCAGCCAAGATGGTCGGGATTCACCCCTCCACTTT.

The chain employs TRBV5-1 and TRBJ2-7, with 9 nucleotides matching TRBD2. The CDR3 runs to 15 residues. CDR1 and CDR2 (germline): SGHRS, YFSETQ. V lost 4 bases to trimming and J lost 5 bases; unmatched junction nucleotides: 10. CDR3 nucleotides: TGCGCCAGCAGCCCCACGGGCGGGAGGGCCGACGAGCAGTACTTC. Translated, it gives CASSPTGGRADEQYF.

This chain uses TRBV24-1 with TRBJ2-5; 9 bases are a match to TRBD1. The CDR3 is 15 residues long. With 3 bases clipped from V and 5 bases from J, the junction kept 6 bases outside the gene matches. Germline V lookup: CDR1 KGHDR, CDR2 SFDVKD. CDR3 protein: CATSDPLGTGETQYF. The CDR3, as DNA: TGTGCCACCAGTGATCCTCTTGGGACAGGGGAGACCCAGTACTTC.

This rearrangement joins TRBV3-1 (or the pseudogene TRBV3-2) to TRBJ2-3; D is possibly TRBD2 (6 bases). The ends were cut back, 0 bases at V and 1 base at J, with 14 bases in the middle. This CDR3 contains 17 residues. The germline CDR1 and CDR2 sequences are LGHDT and YNNKEL (reference sequence). The CDR3 DNA sequence: TGTGCCAGCAGCCAAGATCCCGCGGGACCAGGCACAGATACGCAGTATTTT. Protein: CASSQDPAGPGTDTQYF.

This chain joins TRBV6-5 and TRBJ1-6; no reliable D call. This CDR3 has 15 amino acids. V lost 7 bases and J lost 1, with 11 bases in between. CDR1 is MNHEY, CDR2 SVGAGI, per germline. The CDR3 loop is CASTTDRSYNSPLHF. The CDR3 coding sequence is TGTGCCAGCACCACCGACCGGTCCTATAATTCACCCCTCCACTTT.

This clone was detected once. The rearrangement joins TRBV9 to TRBJ2-2; 14 bases match TRBD2. Per germline, CDR1 SGDLS and CDR2 YYNGEE. The trim removed 0 bases at V and 1 base at J, leaving 2 bases unmatched. This CDR3 is 18 amino acids long. DNA for the CDR3: TGTGCCAGCAGCGTAGGGGGGACTAGCGGGAGGAACACCGGGGAGCTGTTTTTT. It specifies CASSVGGTSGRNTGELFF.